This is a list of T cell receptor beta chains from one sample in a study of T cell changes during pregnancy in multiple sclerosis. Sequencing used immunoSEQ multiplex PCR; TCRdb keeps in-frame clones, though not all of them. The repertoire has 90,000 to 100,000 clones, 90% to 95% of them found once; the top ten carry about 2.4%. The specimen was peripheral blood, collected in the third trimester of pregnancy. These receptors all stem from a female donor with multiple sclerosis, enrolled in a pregnancy study. Both conserved end residues are part of each CDR3. Fields, in order: D gene, J gene, clone size, V gene, CDR3 protein, CDR3 DNA. A D gene is named only where the DNA matches it firmly. Clone size is shown for a subset of rows, as once, few, many or a class of expanded clone.

-	TRBJ2-2	once	TRBV5-6	CASSLGFRVNTGELFF	TGTGCCAGCAGCTTGGGATTCAGGGTGAACACCGGGGAGCTGTTTTTT
TRBD2	TRBJ2-1	-	TRBV6-4	CASSHGTSGQGVNEQFF	TGTGCCAGCAGTCACGGGACTAGCGGCCAAGGCGTTAATGAGCAGTTCTTC
TRBD2	TRBJ2-7	-	TRBV6-6	CASSWGTSDYEQYF	TGTGCCAGCAGTTGGGGGACTAGCGATTACGAGCAGTACTTC
-	TRBJ2-5	-	TRBV2	CASRLVETQYF	TGTGCCAGCAGGCTAGTCGAGACCCAGTACTTC
-	TRBJ2-7	-	TRBV10-3	CAISERDILYNEQYF	TGTGCCATCTCAGAACGGGATATCCTATACAACGAGCAGTACTTC
-	TRBJ2-3	-	TRBV4-1	CASSQEHPGVTDTQYF	TGCGCCAGCAGCCAAGAACATCCCGGGGTCACAGATACGCAGTATTTT
-	TRBJ2-3	-	TRBV5-6	CASSRRLDTQYF	TGTGCCAGCAGCCGCCGACTGGATACGCAGTATTTT
-	TRBJ2-2	-	TRBV19	CASMSRADTGELFF	TGTGCCAGTATGAGCAGGGCGGACACCGGGGAGCTGTTTTTT
-	TRBJ2-7	-	TRBV20-1	CSATYYEQYF	TGCAGTGCTACGTACTACGAGCAGTACTTC
-	TRBJ1-1	few	TRBV6-1	CASSDDWGVNTEAFF	TGTGCCAGCAGTGACGATTGGGGAGTCAACACTGAAGCTTTCTTT
TRBD1	TRBJ2-7	-	TRBV14	CASSHSPGTGIYEQYF	TGTGCCAGCAGCCATTCACCCGGGACAGGGATCTACGAGCAGTACTTC
TRBD2	TRBJ2-7	few	TRBV5-4	CASSPQGGRAYEQYF	TGTGCCAGCAGCCCCCAGGGCGGGAGGGCCTACGAGCAGTACTTC
TRBD2	TRBJ2-2	once	TRBV10-1	CASSREGGLAGTNTGELFF	TGCGCCAGCAGTAGGGAAGGGGGGCTAGCGGGAACGAACACCGGGGAGCTGTTTTTT
-	TRBJ1-3	-	TRBV28	CASSLDEAGIQGNTIYF	TGTGCCAGCAGTTTGGACGAGGCGGGGATTCAGGGAAACACCATATATTTT
-	TRBJ1-2	few	TRBV10-3	CAISDGGRGGAHTF	TGTGCCATCAGTGATGGAGGGAGAGGGGGGGCGCACACCTTC
TRBD2	TRBJ2-2	-	TRBV29-1	CSVKAGGNTGELFF	TGCAGCGTTAAAGCGGGGGGGAACACCGGGGAGCTGTTTTTT
TRBD1	TRBJ1-5	-	TRBV5-1	CASSLGTGGAGQPQHF	TGCGCCAGCAGCCTCGGAACAGGGGGCGCCGGGCAGCCCCAGCATTTT
-	TRBJ2-6	-	TRBV5-1	CASSPGGTGANVLTF	TGCGCCAGCAGCCCAGGGGGGACTGGGGCCAACGTCCTGACTTTC
-	TRBJ1-2	-	TRBV5-1	CASSLVAGDDGYTF	TGCGCCAGCAGCTTGGTCGCAGGGGACGATGGCTACACCTTC
-	TRBJ1-1	-	TRBV7-9	CASSLGWGERTEAFF	TGTGCCAGCAGCTTAGGGTGGGGCGAAAGGACTGAAGCTTTCTTT
TRBD2	TRBJ2-1	-	TRBV28	CASTRGGWGYNEQFF	TGTGCCAGCACCCGGGGGGGGTGGGGGTACAATGAGCAGTTCTTC
-	TRBJ1-2	-	TRBV10-2	CASTQQGHGYTF	TGCGCCAGCACCCAACAGGGACACGGCTACACCTTC
TRBD1	TRBJ1-4	-	TRBV5-1	CASSSGTGPREKLFF	TGCGCCAGCAGCTCCGGGACAGGGCCACGGGAAAAACTGTTTTTT
-	TRBJ2-7	-	TRBV29-1	CSVAGSSYEQYF	TGCAGCGTCGCCGGGAGCTCCTACGAGCAGTACTTC
-	TRBJ1-5	-	TRBV6-6	CASTNSGGAGQPQHF	TGTGCCAGCACCAATTCGGGGGGGGCGGGGCAGCCCCAGCATTTT
-	TRBJ1-5	-	TRBV28	CASSFLQLHQPQHF	TGTGCCAGCAGTTTTTTACAGCTCCATCAGCCCCAGCATTTT
TRBD2	TRBJ2-1	-	TRBV27	CASSIIAGPFNEQFF	TGTGCCAGCAGTATAATAGCGGGACCCTTCAATGAGCAGTTCTTC
TRBD2	TRBJ2-1	-	TRBV2	CASSGYASGRLGTNEQFF	TGTGCCAGCAGTGGATATGCTAGCGGGCGGCTGGGTACGAATGAGCAGTTCTTC
-	TRBJ2-3	-	TRBV15	CATSRDRLEPTDTQYF	TGTGCCACCAGCAGAGATCGACTAGAACCCACAGATACGCAGTATTTT
TRBD1	TRBJ1-5	-	TRBV28	CASSKMTGRDQPQHF	TGTGCCAGCAGCAAGATGACAGGGAGAGATCAGCCCCAGCATTTT
TRBD2	TRBJ2-2	-	TRBV4-2	CASGLAENTGELFF	TGTGCCAGCGGACTAGCGGAAAACACCGGGGAGCTGTTTTTT
TRBD1	TRBJ1-2	-	TRBV7-2	CASSRDSDYGYTF	TGTGCCAGCAGTCGGGACAGTGACTATGGCTACACCTTC
-	TRBJ2-7	once	TRBV19	CASSKLKDSYYEQYF	TGTGCCAGTAGTAAACTAAAGGACAGCTACTACGAGCAGTACTTC
-	TRBJ1-1	-	TRBV18	CASSPLQGDTEAFF	TGTGCCAGCTCACCCCTACAGGGTGATACTGAAGCTTTCTTT
TRBD1	TRBJ2-7	-	TRBV5-4	CASSFDRAPQVSSYEQYF	TGTGCCAGCAGCTTCGACAGGGCCCCACAAGTCAGCTCCTACGAGCAGTACTTC
TRBD1	TRBJ2-1	-	TRBV5-1	CASSQPGQGASGLYNEQFF	TGCGCCAGCAGCCAGCCGGGACAGGGGGCAAGCGGCCTTTACAATGAGCAGTTCTTC
-	TRBJ2-1	-	TRBV2	CASRPARTLYNEQFF	TGTGCCAGCAGGCCCGCCCGGACTTTATACAATGAGCAGTTCTTC
-	TRBJ2-7	once	TRBV28	CASSLIQGGYEQYF	TGTGCCAGCAGTTTAATCCAGGGGGGATACGAGCAGTACTTC
TRBD1	TRBJ2-7	-	TRBV28	CASSSTGQGKEQYF	TGTGCCAGCAGTTCCACGGGACAGGGTAAGGAGCAGTACTTC
-	TRBJ1-1	-	TRBV2	CASSPSGWDTEAFF	TGTGCCAGCAGCCCATCCGGGTGGGACACTGAAGCTTTCTTT
-	TRBJ2-7	-	TRBV28	CASSFLPSSEQYF	TGTGCCAGCAGTTTCCTCCCTTCGAGCGAGCAGTACTTC
-	TRBJ2-7	-	TRBV5-1	CASSRGENYEQYF	TGCGCCAGCAGCCGGGGAGAGAACTACGAGCAGTACTTC
TRBD1	TRBJ1-4	-	TRBV28	CASSLLGGTGEKLFF	TGTGCCAGCAGTTTACTAGGGGGGACAGGGGAAAAACTGTTTTTT
-	TRBJ1-5	-	TRBV19	CASSHMPRTSNQPQHF	TGTGCCAGTAGTCACATGCCACGAACTAGCAATCAGCCCCAGCATTTT
-	TRBJ1-1	-	TRBV28	CASSLWGGNTEAFF	TGTGCCAGCAGTTTGTGGGGGGGGAACACTGAAGCTTTCTTT
TRBD2	TRBJ2-3	-	TRBV30	CAWMAGGTDTQYF	TGTGCCTGGATGGCGGGGGGCACAGATACGCAGTATTTT